This is a list of T cell receptor beta chains from one sample in a study of T cells in Graves' hyperthyroidism and ophthalmopathy. TCRdb fed the multiplex PCR reads into MiXCR, producing one record per CDR3 protein. Of a few hundred thousand distinct CDR3 sequences detected, around 20% appear once; the ten largest clones hold 40%. Sequences were obtained from blood. The receptors come from a man younger than 35 with Graves' ophthalmopathy. CDR3s include the opening cysteine and the closing phenylalanine or tryptophan. D genes are given only for firm matches. The size field is filled for only some rows; it gives once, few, many or a size class.

j_call clone_size v_call d_call cdr3_nt cdr3_aa
TRBJ2-1 NA TRBV15 TRBD1 TGTGCCACCAGCAGAGAGGGACAGGGATTTCGCTTAGGAAACAATGAGCAGTTCTTC CATSREGQGFRLGNNEQFF
TRBJ2-1 many TRBV5-1 NA TGCGCCAGCAGCTTGTCCAGGGTCGATGAGCAGTTCTTC CASSLSRVDEQFF
TRBJ1-1 many TRBV7-2 NA TGTGCCAGCAGCTTAGTGGCAGGGCCACTGAACACTGAAGCTTTCTTT CASSLVAGPLNTEAFF
TRBJ2-7 many TRBV2 NA TGTGCCAGCAGAGGGTCCGGAGAGAACGAGCAGTACTTC CASRGSGENEQYF
TRBJ2-2 NA TRBV6-1 TRBD2 TGTGCCAGCAGCGCCACTAGGTTCCGGGGGGCCGGGGAGCTGTTTTTT CASSATRFRGAGELFF
TRBJ1-6 NA TRBV6-1 NA TGTGCCAGCAAGAGGGGTAACTCACCCCTCCACTTT CASKRGNSPLHF
TRBJ2-5 few TRBV2 TRBD2 TGTGCCAGCAGTGGAAGGGCTAGCGGGCAAGAGACCCAGTACTTC CASSGRASGQETQYF
TRBJ1-2 many TRBV12-3/TRBV12-4 TRBD1 TGTGCCAGCAGCGGACAGGGCGGCTATGGCTACACCTTC CASSGQGGYGYTF
TRBJ2-4 NA TRBV28 TRBD1 TGTGCCAGCAGACCCCAGGGGGCTATCGGGATTCAGTACTTC CASRPQGAIGIQYF
TRBJ1-2 many TRBV9 NA TGTGCCAGCAGCGTAATCCCAGGGCCTAACTATGGCTACACCTTC CASSVIPGPNYGYTF
TRBJ2-7 NA TRBV7-9 TRBD1 TGTGCCAGTAGTGGGGACAGGTTCCACGAGCAGTACTTC CASSGDRFHEQYF
TRBJ1-6 many TRBV7-3 TRBD1 TGTGCCAGCAGCTTAATGGGGACAGGGAATTCACCCCTCCACTTT CASSLMGTGNSPLHF
TRBJ2-7 NA TRBV27 NA TGTGCCAGCAGTGCGGGGGACAGAGCTTACGAGCAGTACTTC CASSAGDRAYEQYF
TRBJ2-2 NA TRBV12-3/TRBV12-4 NA TGTGCCAGCAGGCTCGGACGTACGAACACCGGGGAGCTGTTTTTT CASRLGRTNTGELFF
TRBJ1-5 many TRBV5-1 NA TGCGCCAGCAGCTTGGGTTGGGACCGGCCCCAGCATTTT CASSLGWDRPQHF
TRBJ1-2 many TRBV6-1 TRBD1 TGTGCCAGCAGAAAATCGACAGGGTTTGGCTACACCTTC CASRKSTGFGYTF